This T cell receptor beta chain was sequenced during a study of blood T cell repertoires in COVID-19. Looking at the study overall: The origin of the acute and convalescent COVID-19 samples was the United States, Italy and Spain. Sources were T cells, B-cell-depleted T cells, or PBMCs; the material itself was cDNA or gDNA.

Authors' methods: Amplification from reference gene primers served as the basis for estimated nucleated cell counts. Clones were read by immunoSEQ multiplex PCR, and TCRdb kept only the in-frame ones, dropping some. V and J calls and clone size are copied from that table; D and trimming were computed from the DNA. The table has a few hundred thousand clones, around 88% seen once. Germline trimming cut 5 bases from V and 7 bases from J; bases unmatched to any gene: 9. The germline V gene has CDR1 SEHNR and CDR2 FQNEAQ (reference sequence). This CDR3 comprises 14 residues. This clone has at least ten counts.

The chain carries TRBV7-9 and TRBJ1-1; 8 bases are shared with TRBD1. Sequenced material: peripheral blood. The TCR sequence derives from a man aged 25 to 40 with active or convalescent COVID-19. In DNA form, the CDR3 reads TGTGCCAGCAGCCCCGAGGACAGGGAGGGTGAAGCTTTCTTT. It yields the protein CASSPEDREGEAFF.